One TCR beta chain is described in this entry. Its specificity is unknown. The sample originates from a study of cytomegalovirus exposure and HLA in healthy donors. Both 60 Vbeta primers and 13 Jbeta primers went into the PCR. The repertoire was sequenced with immunoSEQ multiplex PCR; TCRdb's copy has only in-frame clones and lacks some. The sample consists of about 200,000 clones, 65% to 85% of them appearing once. The junction had 11 bases not matched to a gene; V was cut back by 6 bases and J by 6 bases. The CDR3 is made up of 15 amino acids. CDR1 and CDR2 (germline): MDHEN, SYDVKM. Study-wide results and limits: Specificity for CMV antigens was confirmed in vitro for a few of the CMV-associated chains. CMV serostatus stood as the only immune exposure information on hand. In a later analysis, DRB1 alleles had the most associated TCRs; HLA-C alleles the fewest.

The source of this sequence is a man aged 45-65 years in good health and CMV-seronegative. V gene TRBV28 combines with J gene TRBJ2-3, with 8 bases that match TRBD2. Sequencing input: PBMCs. CDR3 nucleotide sequence: TGTGCCAGCAGGCGACTAGCCGGGAGGGGGGATACGCAGTATTTT. Translated: CASRRLAGRGDTQYF.